This T cell receptor beta chain was sequenced during a study of T cell responses to AZD1222 COVID-19 vaccine. CDR1 is LNHDA and CDR2 is SQIVND in the germline V gene (reference sequence). Trimming removed 5 bases from V and 4 bases from J; junction bases left unmatched: 7. This CDR3 is 16 amino acids long. Sequenced by immunoSEQ multiplex PCR; TCRdb stores in-frame clones only, minus some. The data hold about 120,000 clones, with approximately 90% observed a single time. Comments on this clone: Its target is unknown.

Overall study results and limits: At 160-218 and 743-854, vaccine-associated CD4 TCRs were dominant, and they spanned spike. Reports say nearly half of spike-specific TCRs go after unmutated variant regions. Females outnumbered males among donors, who were mostly white British; clonal diversity was possibly underestimated. Recipients of AZD1222 seropositive at baseline numbered only 5 or 6.

This chain connects TRBV19 to TRBJ2-3; 12 nucleotides match TRBD2. The sequence was obtained from an adult in good health. The material was peripheral blood, obtained on day 0 of AZD1222 vaccination. DNA of the CDR3: TGTGCCAGTAGTGGACGGACTAGCGGGACATCAGATACGCAGTATTTT. Translated, it gives CASSGRTSGTSDTQYF.